A selection of T cell receptor beta chains follows, all from one sample in a study of beta chain features in type 1 diabetes. Measured with immunoSEQ multiplex PCR; TCRdb has only the in-frame clones, and not every one. The sample yields roughly 310,000 clones, 8% to 13% seen once. Material for sequencing was naive CD4+ T cells from blood. The receptors originated from a woman aged 30 to 39 in good health. Each CDR3 is given with its conserved first and last residue. The D gene is left open where the match is weak. Clone size is given for some rows only: seen once, a few or many times, or a class if the clone is expanded.

size: few; V: TRBV9; D: TRBD2; J: TRBJ2-1; DNA: TGTGCCAGCAGCGCTCAGACTAGCATCAATGAGCAGTTCTTC; CDR3: CASSAQTSINEQFF
size: NA; V: TRBV5-1; D: NA; J: TRBJ2-3; DNA: TGCGCCAGCAGCCTACGGACAGCGGGAACAGATACGCAGTATTTT; CDR3: CASSLRTAGTDTQYF
size: few; V: TRBV4-3; D: NA; J: TRBJ2-1; DNA: TGCGCCAGCAGCCCACCGGGACGGACTAACAATGAGCAGTTCTTC; CDR3: CASSPPGRTNNEQFF
size: NA; V: TRBV5-1; D: TRBD1; J: TRBJ1-1; DNA: TGCGCCAGCAGGACAGGGATAGGAAACACTGAAGCTTTCTTT; CDR3: CASRTGIGNTEAFF
size: few; V: TRBV7-3; D: TRBD1; J: TRBJ2-6; DNA: TGTGCCAGCAGCTTAGTCGCAGGGGGCTTCTCTGGGGCCAACGTCCTGACTTTC; CDR3: CASSLVAGGFSGANVLTF
size: NA; V: TRBV28; D: TRBD2; J: TRBJ2-2; DNA: TGTGCCAGCAGTTCCTCGCGGGAGGGCACCGGGGAGCTGTTTTTT; CDR3: CASSSSREGTGELFF
size: few; V: TRBV7-3; D: TRBD2; J: TRBJ2-5; DNA: TGTGCCAGCAGCCGAAGCGGGAGGGGAGAGACCCAGTACTTC; CDR3: CASSRSGRGETQYF
size: few; V: TRBV2; D: NA; J: TRBJ2-1; DNA: TGTGCCAGCACGCGGGAAAGCTACAATGAGCAGTTCTTC; CDR3: CASTRESYNEQFF
size: few; V: TRBV12-5; D: TRBD2; J: TRBJ2-1; DNA: TGTGCTAGTGGCACCACTAGCGGGAACTACAATGAGCAGTTCTTC; CDR3: CASGTTSGNYNEQFF
size: NA; V: TRBV9; D: TRBD1; J: TRBJ1-2; DNA: TGTGCCAGCAGCGAACAGGGGGCCCGAAACTATGGCTACACCTTC; CDR3: CASSEQGARNYGYTF
size: NA; V: TRBV30; D: NA; J: TRBJ2-7; DNA: TGTGCCTTCGAGGTCTCCTACGAGCAGTACTTC; CDR3: CAFEVSYEQYF
size: NA; V: TRBV6-6; D: NA; J: TRBJ2-3; DNA: TGTGCCAGCATGGGTAGCGCCGAAGATACGCAGTATTTT; CDR3: CASMGSAEDTQYF
size: NA; V: TRBV27; D: TRBD2; J: TRBJ2-7; DNA: TGTGCCAGCAGTTTACTGTTAGCGGGAGAGCAGTACTTC; CDR3: CASSLLLAGEQYF
size: few; V: TRBV19; D: TRBD1; J: TRBJ1-1; DNA: TGTGCCAGTAGAAGGGGGCCGGGCACTGAAGCTTTCTTT; CDR3: CASRRGPGTEAFF
size: few; V: TRBV14; D: NA; J: TRBJ1-1; DNA: TGTGCCAGCAGCAACGGGGAGGGAACTGAAGCTTTCTTT; CDR3: CASSNGEGTEAFF
size: NA; V: TRBV14; D: NA; J: TRBJ2-7; DNA: TGTGCCAGCAGCCATACCTACGAGCAGTACTTC; CDR3: CASSHTYEQYF
size: few; V: TRBV19; D: NA; J: TRBJ2-6; DNA: TGTGCCAGTAGTATAGAGGGGGCCTCTGGGGCCAACGTCCTGACTTTC; CDR3: CASSIEGASGANVLTF
size: NA; V: TRBV15; D: NA; J: TRBJ2-5; DNA: TGTGCCACCAGTGATAGGGGACAAGAGACCCAGTACTTC; CDR3: CATSDRGQETQYF
size: NA; V: TRBV7-2; D: TRBD2; J: TRBJ2-3; DNA: TGTGCCAGCAGCCCGGGACTAGCGGACACAGATACGCAGTATTTT; CDR3: CASSPGLADTDTQYF
size: NA; V: TRBV27; D: TRBD1; J: TRBJ1-5; DNA: TGTGCCAGCAGTTTATCCGGGGACAGGGGGCTGAGTCAGCCCCAGCATTTT; CDR3: CASSLSGDRGLSQPQHF
size: few; V: TRBV28; D: TRBD1; J: TRBJ2-7; DNA: TGTGCCACAACGGGATCAGGGGGTTCCTACGAGCAGTACTTC; CDR3: CATTGSGGSYEQYF
size: NA; V: TRBV7-2; D: TRBD1; J: TRBJ1-1; DNA: TGTGCCAGCAGTTCCGGACAGGTGGTTATTAACACTGAAGCTTTCTTT; CDR3: CASSSGQVVINTEAFF